This TCR beta chain was captured by sequencing in a study of shared clonotypes between healthy human individuals. In the source study's methods: Filtering differed for immunoSEQ, which gave only junction sequences without quality scores. Assay used: immunoSEQ multiplex PCR; TCRdb lists only in-frame clones, some missing. That table gives V, J and clone size, and the DNA gave D and trimming. The sample includes roughly 2 million clones, about 95% of them seen just once. CD45RO negativity and positive selection for CCR7 defined naive CD8 cells, a population that excluded terminally differentiated effector memory CD45RA+ cells. CDR1 and CDR2 from the germline V gene are GTSNPN and SVGIG (reference sequence). The CDR3 loop spans 13 amino acids. V shed 7 bases and J shed 1 base, with 14 bases lying between them.

This clonotype was sampled from a man aged 18 to 29 in good health. The sequencing input was naive CD8+ T cells sorted from blood. The J gene is TRBJ2-7, the V gene TRBV30; tentative D call: TRBD2 (6 bases). CDR3 coding DNA: TGTGCCTTGGAGTTCGGGAGTTCCTACGAGCAGTACTTC. Translated, it gives CALEFGSSYEQYF.